This T cell receptor (beta chain) was retrieved from a study of T cells after yellow fever vaccination. Study-level results: Most clones from primary vaccination resurfaced after the booster (nearly 97% CD4, 88% CD8). Clonotypes found in both CD4 and CD8 compartments made up a small share.

In this sample, this clonotype turned up many times. Its antigen remains unknown. Germline assignment: CDR1 LNHNV and CDR2 YYDKDF (reference sequence). The CDR3 has 17 amino acids. Trimming cost V 0 bases and J 3 bases, with 14 bases left between them. TCRdb analysed the 5' RACE reads with MiXCR anew, one entry per CDR3 protein. This repertoire shows around 320,000 distinct CDR3 sequences, approximately 4.5% found once; its top ten account for just under 20%. The sequencing here drew on PBMCs, taken 15 days after the yellow fever booster vaccination. This chain connects TRBV15 to TRBJ1-4; D may be TRBD1 (5 bases). This TCR came from a man between 18 and 29 years old who received the YFV17D yellow fever vaccine. CDR3 region: CATSRDPTGAANEKLFF. The CDR3 bases are TGTGCCACCAGCAGAGATCCGACTGGGGCGGCTAATGAAAAACTGTTTTTT.